This T cell receptor beta chain was recorded in a study of blood T cell repertoires in COVID-19. Study at large: Some COVID-19 samples were acute and others convalescent; all came from the United States, Italy and Spain.

CDR3 length: 12 amino acids. Germline V gene lookup returns CDR1 SGHNT and CDR2 YENEEA. The authors' processing: Estimates of nucleated cell counts were drawn from the amplification of reference gene primers. The table came from immunoSEQ multiplex PCR; TCRdb's copy has only in-frame clones and leaves some out. The V and J calls and clone size come from that table; D and trimming were worked out from the DNA. The sample has under 45,000 clones, approximately 86% seen once. The sequenced material came from peripheral blood. This receptor was identified in a man aged 50 to 59 with active COVID-19. The chain combines TRBV11-3 with TRBJ1-4; the D is unclear. The CDR3 loop reads CTPRTEIEKLFF. CDR3 bases: TGTACACCCCGGACTGAGATTGAAAAACTGTTTTTT.